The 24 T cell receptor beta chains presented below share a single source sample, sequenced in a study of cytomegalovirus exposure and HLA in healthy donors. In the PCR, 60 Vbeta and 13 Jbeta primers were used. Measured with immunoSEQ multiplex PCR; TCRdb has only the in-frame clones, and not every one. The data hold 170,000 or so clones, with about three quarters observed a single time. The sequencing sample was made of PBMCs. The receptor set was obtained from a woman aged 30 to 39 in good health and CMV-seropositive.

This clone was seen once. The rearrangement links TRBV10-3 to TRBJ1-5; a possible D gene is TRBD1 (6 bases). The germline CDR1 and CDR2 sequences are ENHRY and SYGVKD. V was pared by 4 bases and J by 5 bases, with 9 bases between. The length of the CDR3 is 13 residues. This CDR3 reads CAISVGGHQPQHF. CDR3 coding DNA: TGTGCCATCAGTGTGGGGGGGCATCAGCCCCAGCATTTT.

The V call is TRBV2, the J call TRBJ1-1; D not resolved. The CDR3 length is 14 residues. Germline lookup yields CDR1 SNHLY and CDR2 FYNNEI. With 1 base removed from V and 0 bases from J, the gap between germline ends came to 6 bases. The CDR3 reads CASSEDRMNTEAFF. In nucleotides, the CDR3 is TGTGCCAGCAGTGAAGACAGAATGAACACTGAAGCTTTCTTT. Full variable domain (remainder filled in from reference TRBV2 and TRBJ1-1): EPEVTQTPSHQVTQMGQEVILRCVPISNHLYFYWYRQILGQKVEFLVSFYNNEISEKSEIFDDQFSVERPDGSNFTLKIRSTKLEDSAMYFCASSEDRMNTEAFFGQGTRLTVV.

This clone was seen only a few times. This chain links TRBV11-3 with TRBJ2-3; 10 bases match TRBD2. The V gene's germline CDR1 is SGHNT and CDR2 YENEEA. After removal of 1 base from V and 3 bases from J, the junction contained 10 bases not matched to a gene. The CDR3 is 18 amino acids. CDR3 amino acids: CASSLGASGRGSTDTQYF. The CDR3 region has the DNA TGTGCCAGCAGCTTAGGTGCTAGCGGGAGAGGTTCGACAGATACGCAGTATTTT.

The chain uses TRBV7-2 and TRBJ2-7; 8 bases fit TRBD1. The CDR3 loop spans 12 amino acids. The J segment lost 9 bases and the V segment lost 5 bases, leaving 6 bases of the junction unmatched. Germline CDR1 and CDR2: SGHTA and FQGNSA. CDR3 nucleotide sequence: TGTGCCAGCAGCCTAGGACAGGGAGGGCAGTACTTC. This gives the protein CASSLGQGGQYF. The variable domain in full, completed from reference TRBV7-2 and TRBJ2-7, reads GAGVSQSPSNKVTEKGKDVELRCDPISGHTALYWYRQSLGQGLEFLIYFQGNSAPDKSGLPSDRFSAERTGGSVSTLTIQRTQQEDSAVYLCASSLGQGGQYFGPGTRLTVT.

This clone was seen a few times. CDR3 coding DNA: TGTGCCAGCAGCCAACAGGGGGTCTACGAGCAGTACTTC. Residues: CASSQQGVYEQYF. V gene TRBV14 combines with J gene TRBJ2-7; 7 bases align to TRBD1. The CDR3 runs 13 residues. The trim removed 2 bases at V and 3 bases at J, leaving 1 base unmatched. CDR1 is SGHDN, CDR2 FVKESK, per germline. Full variable domain (missing parts from reference TRBV14 and TRBJ2-7): EAGVTQFPSHSVIEKGQTVTLRCDPISGHDNLYWYRRVMGKEIKFLLHFVKESKQDESGMPNNRFLAERTGGTYSTLKVQPAELEDSGVYFCASSQQGVYEQYFGPGTRLTVT.

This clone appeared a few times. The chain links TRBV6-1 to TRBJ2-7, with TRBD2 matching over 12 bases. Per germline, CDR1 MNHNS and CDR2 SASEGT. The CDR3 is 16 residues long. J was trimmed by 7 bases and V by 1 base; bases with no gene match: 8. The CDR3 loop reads CASSEDPASGRGEQYF. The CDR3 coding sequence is TGTGCCAGCAGTGAAGATCCCGCTAGCGGGAGGGGTGAGCAGTACTTC.

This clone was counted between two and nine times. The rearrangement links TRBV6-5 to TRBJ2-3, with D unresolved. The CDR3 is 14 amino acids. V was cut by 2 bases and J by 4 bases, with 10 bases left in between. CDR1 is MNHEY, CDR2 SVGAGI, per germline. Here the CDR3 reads CASSYTKSSDTQYF. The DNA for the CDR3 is TGTGCCAGCAGTTACACAAAAAGTTCAGATACGCAGTATTTT.

The DNA for the CDR3 is TGCGCCAGCAGCCGCGACGGTTTTGCGAGCAGCTCAGCGGGGGGCTACACCTTC. Protein product: CASSRDGFASSSAGGYTF. This chain joins TRBV4-1 and TRBJ1-2; D gene ambiguous. There are 18 residues in the CDR3. V was shortened by 4 bases and J by 8 bases, with 29 bases between the two germline ends. Germline assignment: CDR1 MGHRA and CDR2 YSYEKL.

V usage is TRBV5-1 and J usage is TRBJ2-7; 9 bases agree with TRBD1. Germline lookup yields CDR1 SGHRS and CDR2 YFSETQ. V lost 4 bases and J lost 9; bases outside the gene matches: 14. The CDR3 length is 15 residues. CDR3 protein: CASSTTGGAEGGQYF. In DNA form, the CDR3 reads TGCGCCAGCAGCACAACAGGGGGCGCGGAAGGAGGGCAGTACTTC.

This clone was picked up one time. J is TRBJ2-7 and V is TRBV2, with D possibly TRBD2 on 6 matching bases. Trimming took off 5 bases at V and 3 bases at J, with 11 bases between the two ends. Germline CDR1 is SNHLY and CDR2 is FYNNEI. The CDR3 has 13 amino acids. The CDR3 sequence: CASSNRGNYEQYF. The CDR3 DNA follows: TGTGCCAGCAGTAACCGGGGGAACTACGAGCAGTACTTC.

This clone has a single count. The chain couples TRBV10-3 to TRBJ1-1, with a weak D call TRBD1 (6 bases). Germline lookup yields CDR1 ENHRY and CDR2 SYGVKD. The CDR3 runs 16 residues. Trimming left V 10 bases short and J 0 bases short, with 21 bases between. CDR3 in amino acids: CANSPERGGLNTEAFF. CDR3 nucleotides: TGTGCCAACTCCCCCGAACGGGGGGGCCTGAACACTGAAGCTTTCTTT.

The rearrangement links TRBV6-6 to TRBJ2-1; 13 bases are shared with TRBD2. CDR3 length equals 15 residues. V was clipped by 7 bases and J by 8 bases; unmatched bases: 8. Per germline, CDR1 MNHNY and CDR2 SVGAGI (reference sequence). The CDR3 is CASTGLAGVRDEQFF. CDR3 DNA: TGTGCCAGCACCGGACTAGCGGGAGTACGAGATGAGCAGTTCTTC.

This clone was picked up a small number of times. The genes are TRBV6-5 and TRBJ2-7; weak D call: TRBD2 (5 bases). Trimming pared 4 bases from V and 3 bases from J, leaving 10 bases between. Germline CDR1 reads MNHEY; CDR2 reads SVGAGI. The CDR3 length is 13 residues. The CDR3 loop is CASSFSAGYEQYF. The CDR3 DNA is TGTGCCAGCAGTTTTAGCGCAGGCTACGAGCAGTACTTC.

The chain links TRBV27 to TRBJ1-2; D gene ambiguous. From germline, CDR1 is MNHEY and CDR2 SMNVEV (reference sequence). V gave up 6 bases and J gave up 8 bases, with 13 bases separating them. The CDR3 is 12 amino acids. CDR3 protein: CASRTAARGYTF. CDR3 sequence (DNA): TGTGCCAGCAGAACCGCCGCACGGGGCTACACCTTC.

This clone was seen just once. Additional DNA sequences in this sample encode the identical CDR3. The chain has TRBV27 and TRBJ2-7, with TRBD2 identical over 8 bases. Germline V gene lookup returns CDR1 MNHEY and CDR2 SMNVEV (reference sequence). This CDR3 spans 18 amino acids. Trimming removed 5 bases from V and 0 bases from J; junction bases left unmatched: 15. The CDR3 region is CASSRTGGWREDSYEQYF. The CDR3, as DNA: TGTGCCAGCAGTAGGACGGGGGGCTGGCGGGAGGACTCCTACGAGCAGTACTTC.

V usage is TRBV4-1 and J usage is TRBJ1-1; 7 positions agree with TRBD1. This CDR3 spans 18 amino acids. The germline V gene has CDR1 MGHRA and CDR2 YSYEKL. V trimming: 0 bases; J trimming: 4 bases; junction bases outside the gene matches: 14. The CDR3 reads CASSQDSGRGWLGTEAFF. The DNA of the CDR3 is TGCGCCAGCAGCCAAGATTCGGGCAGGGGGTGGTTGGGCACTGAAGCTTTCTTT.

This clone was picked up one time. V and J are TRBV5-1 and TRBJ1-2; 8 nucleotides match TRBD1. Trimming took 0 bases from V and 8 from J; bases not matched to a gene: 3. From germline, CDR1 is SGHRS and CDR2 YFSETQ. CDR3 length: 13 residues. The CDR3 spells CASSLGGQEGYTF. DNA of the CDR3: TGCGCCAGCAGCTTGGGGGGACAGGAAGGCTACACCTTC.

This chain's CDR3 is CASSGTSGRVETQYF. The DNA for the CDR3 is TGCGCCAGCAGCGGAACTAGCGGGAGAGTGGAGACCCAGTACTTC. The chain couples TRBV5-1 to TRBJ2-5, with 11 bases that match TRBD2. The V segment lost 4 bases and the J segment 5 bases; nucleotides outside the gene matches: 7. There are 15 residues in the CDR3. Per the germline V gene, CDR1 is SGHRS and CDR2 is YFSETQ.

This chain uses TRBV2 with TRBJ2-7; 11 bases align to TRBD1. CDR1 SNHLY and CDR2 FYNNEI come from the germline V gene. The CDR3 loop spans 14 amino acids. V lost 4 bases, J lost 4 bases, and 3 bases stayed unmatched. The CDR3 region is CASSGGQGEYEQYF. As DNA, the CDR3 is TGTGCCAGCAGTGGGGGACAGGGGGAGTACGAGCAGTACTTC.

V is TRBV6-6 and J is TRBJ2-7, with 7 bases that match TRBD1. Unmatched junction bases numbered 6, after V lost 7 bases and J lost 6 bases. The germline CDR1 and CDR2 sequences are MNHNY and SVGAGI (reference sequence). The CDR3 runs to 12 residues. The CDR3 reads CASTTQGREQYF. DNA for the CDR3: TGTGCCAGCACCACACAGGGGCGCGAGCAGTACTTC.

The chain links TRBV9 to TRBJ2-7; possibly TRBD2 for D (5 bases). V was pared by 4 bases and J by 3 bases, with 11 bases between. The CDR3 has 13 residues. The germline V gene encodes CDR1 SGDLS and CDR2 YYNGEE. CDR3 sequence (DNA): TGTGCCAGCAGCCTCGGGGATCGCTACGAGCAGTACTTC. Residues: CASSLGDRYEQYF. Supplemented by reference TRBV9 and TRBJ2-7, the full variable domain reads DSGVTQTPKHLITATGQRVTLRCSPRSGDLSVYWYQQSLDQGLQFLIQYYNGEERAKGNILERFSAQQFPDLHSELNLSSLELGDSALYFCASSLGDRYEQYFGPGTRLTVT.

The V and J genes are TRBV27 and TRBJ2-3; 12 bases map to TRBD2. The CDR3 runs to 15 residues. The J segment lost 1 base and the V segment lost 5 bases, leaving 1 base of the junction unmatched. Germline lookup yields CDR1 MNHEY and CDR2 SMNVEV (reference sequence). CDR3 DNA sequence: TGTGCCAGCAGTCGACTAGCGGGAGGCACAGATACGCAGTATTTT. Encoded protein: CASSRLAGGTDTQYF.

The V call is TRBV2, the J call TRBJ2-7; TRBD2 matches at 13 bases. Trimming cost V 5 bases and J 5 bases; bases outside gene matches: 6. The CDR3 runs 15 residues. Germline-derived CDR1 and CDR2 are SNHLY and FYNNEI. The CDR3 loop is CASSRWTSGSDEQYF. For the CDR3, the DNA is TGTGCCAGCAGTAGGTGGACTAGCGGGAGTGACGAGCAGTACTTC. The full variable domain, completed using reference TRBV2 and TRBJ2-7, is EPEVTQTPSHQVTQMGQEVILRCVPISNHLYFYWYRQILGQKVEFLVSFYNNEISEKSEIFDDQFSVERPDGSNFTLKIRSTKLEDSAMYFCASSRWTSGSDEQYFGPGTRLTVT.

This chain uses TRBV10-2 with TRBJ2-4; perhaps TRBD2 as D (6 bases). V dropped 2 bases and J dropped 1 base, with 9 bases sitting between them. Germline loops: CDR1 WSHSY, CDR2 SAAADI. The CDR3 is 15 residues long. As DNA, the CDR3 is TGCGCCAGCAGTGAGACGGAGGGGGCCAAAAACATTCAGTACTTC. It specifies CASSETEGAKNIQYF.